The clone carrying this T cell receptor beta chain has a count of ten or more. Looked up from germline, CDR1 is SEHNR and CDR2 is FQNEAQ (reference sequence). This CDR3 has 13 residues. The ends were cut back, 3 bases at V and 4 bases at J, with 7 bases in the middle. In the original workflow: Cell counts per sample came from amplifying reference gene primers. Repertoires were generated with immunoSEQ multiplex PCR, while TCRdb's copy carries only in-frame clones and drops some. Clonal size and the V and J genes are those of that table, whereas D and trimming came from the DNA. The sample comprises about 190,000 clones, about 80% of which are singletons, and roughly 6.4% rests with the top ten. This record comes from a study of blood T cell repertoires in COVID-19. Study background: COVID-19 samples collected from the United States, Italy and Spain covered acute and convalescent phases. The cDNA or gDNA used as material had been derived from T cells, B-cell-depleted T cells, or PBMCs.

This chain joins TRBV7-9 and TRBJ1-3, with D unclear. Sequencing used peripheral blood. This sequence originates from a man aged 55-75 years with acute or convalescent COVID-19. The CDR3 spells CASSLPTGNTIYF. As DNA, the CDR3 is TGTGCCAGCAGCTTGCCGACAGGAAACACCATATATTTT.